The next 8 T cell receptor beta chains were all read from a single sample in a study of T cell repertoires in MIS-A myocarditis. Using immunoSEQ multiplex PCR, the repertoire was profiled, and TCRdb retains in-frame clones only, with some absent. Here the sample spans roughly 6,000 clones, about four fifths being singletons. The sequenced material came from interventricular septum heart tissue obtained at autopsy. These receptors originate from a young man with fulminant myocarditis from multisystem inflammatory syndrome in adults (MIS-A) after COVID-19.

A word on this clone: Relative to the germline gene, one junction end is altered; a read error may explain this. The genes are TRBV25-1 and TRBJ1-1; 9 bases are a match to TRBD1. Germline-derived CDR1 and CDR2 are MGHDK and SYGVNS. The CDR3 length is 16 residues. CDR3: CASSEVSGTGNPEAFF. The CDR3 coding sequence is TGTGCCAGCAGTGAAGTCTCCGGGACAGGGAACCCTGAAGCTTTCTTT.

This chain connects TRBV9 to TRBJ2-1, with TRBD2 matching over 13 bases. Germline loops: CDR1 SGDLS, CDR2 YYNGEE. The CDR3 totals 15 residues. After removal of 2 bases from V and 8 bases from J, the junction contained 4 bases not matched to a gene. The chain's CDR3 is CASSVGTSGADEQFF. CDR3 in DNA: TGTGCCAGCAGCGTGGGGACTAGCGGGGCAGATGAGCAGTTCTTC.

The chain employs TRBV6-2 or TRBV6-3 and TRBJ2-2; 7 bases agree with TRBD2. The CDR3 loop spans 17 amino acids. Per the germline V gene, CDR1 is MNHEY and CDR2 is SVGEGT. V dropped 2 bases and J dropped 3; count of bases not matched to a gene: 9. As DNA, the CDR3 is TGTGCCAGCAGTTACCCCACAGCGGGGCAGGACACCGGGGAGCTGTTTTTT. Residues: CASSYPTAGQDTGELFF.

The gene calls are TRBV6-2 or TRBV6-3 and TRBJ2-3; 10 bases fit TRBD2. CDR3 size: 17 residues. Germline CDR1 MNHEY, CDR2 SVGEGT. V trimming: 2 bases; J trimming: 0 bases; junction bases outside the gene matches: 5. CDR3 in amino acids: CASSYGGLAQSTDTQYF. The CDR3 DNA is TGTGCCAGCAGTTACGGGGGACTAGCGCAAAGCACAGATACGCAGTATTTT.

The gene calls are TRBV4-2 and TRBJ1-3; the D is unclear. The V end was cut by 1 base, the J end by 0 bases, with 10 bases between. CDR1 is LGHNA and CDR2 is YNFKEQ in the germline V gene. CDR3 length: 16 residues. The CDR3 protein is CASSQVGRDSGNTIYF. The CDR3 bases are TGTGCCAGCAGCCAAGTTGGTCGGGACTCTGGAAACACCATATATTTT.

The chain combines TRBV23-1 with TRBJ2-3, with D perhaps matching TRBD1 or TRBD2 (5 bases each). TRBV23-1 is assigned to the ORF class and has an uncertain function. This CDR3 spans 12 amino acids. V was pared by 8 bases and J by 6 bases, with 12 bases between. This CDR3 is CASCFRGDTQYF. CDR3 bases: TGCGCCAGCTGTTTTCGGGGCGATACGCAGTATTTT.

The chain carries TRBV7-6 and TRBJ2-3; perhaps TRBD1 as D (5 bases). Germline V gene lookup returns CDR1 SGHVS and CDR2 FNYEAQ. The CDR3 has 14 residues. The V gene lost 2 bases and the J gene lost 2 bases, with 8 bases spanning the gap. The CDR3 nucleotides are TGTGCCAGCAGCTTAAGGGGTGACACAGATACGCAGTATTTT. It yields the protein CASSLRGDTDTQYF.

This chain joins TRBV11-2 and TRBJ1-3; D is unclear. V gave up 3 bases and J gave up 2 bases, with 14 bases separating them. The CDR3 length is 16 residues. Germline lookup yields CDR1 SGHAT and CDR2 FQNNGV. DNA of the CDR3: TGTGCCAGCAGCTTCGGCCCAGGAGGGCCTGGAAACACCATATATTTT. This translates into CASSFGPGGPGNTIYF.